These 20 T cell receptor beta chains came from one sample sequenced in a study of shared clonotypes between healthy human individuals (TCRdb year 2020). Library construction relied on the immunoSEQ multiplex PCR assay. Drawn from immuneACCESS, this table holds only the in-frame rearrangements with V and J called that TCRdb kept. Clones are partly lost; checked studies trace under half to an unresolved V gene and leave the rest unexplained. The table for this sample lists over a million clones; 95% to 99% of them were counted only once. Clones ranked in the top ten supply 0.4% to 0.55% of the sample. The sequenced sample was naive CD4+ T cells sorted from blood. The cell subset or site label, read with the paper, signifies: CD45RA+ positively selected. The receptor source for this set is a man younger than 40 in good health.

The chain combines TRBV7-7 with TRBJ2-7, with 7 positions matching TRBD2. This CDR3 region has 15 residues. CDR1 is SSHAT, CDR2 FNYEAQ, per germline (reference sequence). The V and J ends lost 0 bases and 2 bases, in that order; junction bases with no gene match: 4. The CDR3 sequence is CASSLASGAAYEQYF. In DNA, the CDR3 is TGTGCCAGCAGCTTAGCAAGCGGGGCGGCCTACGAGCAGTACTTC.

Only one count was recorded for this clone. The chain's CDR3 is CASVSGGETQYF. The CDR3 nucleotides read TGTGCCAGCGTTTCGGGTGGGGAGACCCAGTACTTC. This chain joins TRBV27 and TRBJ2-5; D is uncertain. This CDR3 comprises 12 residues. Trimming removed 8 bases at V and 5 bases at J, with 12 bases between. Germline CDR1 MNHEY, CDR2 SMNVEV (reference sequence).

The J gene is TRBJ2-7, the V gene TRBV5-6; 10 nucleotides match TRBD2. The CDR3 is 15 amino acids. In germline, CDR1 is SGHDT, CDR2 YYEEEE. The junction had 10 bases not matched to a gene; V was cut back by 5 bases and J by 5 bases. The CDR3, as DNA: TGTGCCAGCAGAGCCCTAGCGGGAGTCTTCGACGAGCAGTACTTC. This translates into CASRALAGVFDEQYF.

This clone came up once. V gene TRBV6-6 combines with J gene TRBJ1-3; D unclear. CDR1 and CDR2 from the germline V gene are MNHNY and SVGAGI (reference sequence). The V and J ends lost 10 bases and 4 bases respectively, with 14 bases between them. The CDR3 contains 13 residues. Here the CDR3 DNA reads TGTGCCACAGTACGGGAAGGAGGAAACACCATATATTTT. Encoded protein: CATVREGGNTIYF.

The genes are TRBV6-6 and TRBJ2-3; a possible D gene is TRBD1 (6 bases). This CDR3 spans 14 amino acids. The V and J ends lost 5 bases and 2 bases respectively, with 11 bases between them. CDR1 MNHNY and CDR2 SVGAGI come from the germline V gene (reference sequence). CDR3 sequence: CASSLRTATDTQYF. The CDR3 DNA reads TGTGCCAGCAGTCTACGGACAGCCACAGATACGCAGTATTTT.

The chain recombines TRBV4-1 with TRBJ2-3; 12 positions match TRBD2. CDR1 and CDR2 (germline): MGHRA, YSYEKL. The V gene end was trimmed by 0 bases and the J gene end by 4 bases; junction bases not matched to a gene: 8. The CDR3 covers 18 residues. The CDR3 DNA reads as TGCGCCAGCAGCCAAGATAGGGCACTAGCGGGAGGACCAGATACGCAGTATTTT. Its protein product is CASSQDRALAGGPDTQYF.

About this clone: Within the sample, other DNA sequences also encode this same CDR3. This chain connects TRBV7-9 to TRBJ2-5; 7 bases line up with TRBD1. This CDR3 spans 14 amino acids. Germline CDR1 is SEHNR and CDR2 is FQNEAQ (reference sequence). With 3 bases clipped from V and 4 bases from J, the junction kept 5 bases outside the gene matches. The CDR3 DNA follows: TGTGCCAGCAGCTTGACAGGGATGGGAGAGACCCAGTACTTC. This translates into CASSLTGMGETQYF. Combining the CDR3 with reference TRBV7-9 and TRBJ2-5 gives the whole variable domain DTGVSQNPRHKITKRGQNVTFRCDPISEHNRLYWYRQTLGQGPEFLTYFQNEAQLEKSRLLSDRFSAERPKGSFSTLEIQRTEQGDSAMYLCASSLTGMGETQYFGPGTRLLVL.

The table lists this clone with a count of one. One end of the junction fails to match germline, which may point to a read error. CDR3 sequence (DNA): TGCAGCGTCCACTCAGGGGACAAAACGATCTTC. It is translated as CSVHSGDKTIF. This chain links TRBV29-1 with TRBJ2-1; the D gene is possibly TRBD1 (6 bases). The CDR3 is 11 residues long. Germline CDR1 is SQVTM and CDR2 is ANQGSEA.

V usage is TRBV7-2 and J usage is TRBJ2-1, with a tentative D call TRBD1 (5 bases). V was trimmed by 2 bases and J by 4 bases, leaving 15 bases between them. The germline gives CDR1 SGHTA, CDR2 FQGNSA. CDR3 length equals 16 residues. CDR3 DNA: TGTGCCAGCAGCTTAAGGGGCTCGAGCCTGTACAATGAGCAGTTCTTC. It translates to CASSLRGSSLYNEQFF. The variable domain in full, completed from reference TRBV7-2 and TRBJ2-1, reads GAGVSQSPSNKVTEKGKDVELRCDPISGHTALYWYRQSLGQGLEFLIYFQGNSAPDKSGLPSDRFSAERTGGSVSTLTIQRTQQEDSAVYLCASSLRGSSLYNEQFFGPGTRLTVL.

The chain employs TRBV18 and TRBJ1-2; possible D gene TRBD1, 6 bases. Trimming left V 2 bases short and J 8 bases short, with 12 bases between. The CDR3 sequence is 13 residues long. Germline V gene data show CDR1 as KGHSH and CDR2 as LQKENI. Written as DNA, the CDR3 is TGTGCCAGCTCACCAGCGGGGGGCCCCGGCTACACCTTC. It encodes CASSPAGGPGYTF.

V gene TRBV5-1 combines with J gene TRBJ2-7; D ambiguous. The length of the CDR3 is 14 residues. From germline, CDR1 is SGHRS and CDR2 YFSETQ. Trimming shortened V by 3 bases and J by 4 bases, and 14 bases separated the two germline ends. This CDR3 is CASSYGAPEYEQYF. In nucleotides, the CDR3 is TGCGCCAGCAGCTACGGTGCCCCCGAATACGAGCAGTACTTC.

The chain employs TRBV5-4 and TRBJ2-6, with D uncertain. Germline V gene data show CDR1 as SGHNT and CDR2 as YYREEE (reference sequence). V lost 4 bases, J lost 0 bases, and 8 bases lay in between. The CDR3 sequence is 15 residues long. The CDR3 loop reads CASSPSSSGANVLTF. In DNA form, the CDR3 reads TGTGCCAGCAGCCCATCCTCCTCTGGGGCCAACGTCCTGACTTTC.

This CDR3 reads CASSYRGGGYTF. The CDR3, as DNA: TGTGCCAGCAGTTACCGAGGGGGCGGCTACACCTTC. The V gene is TRBV7-2, the J gene TRBJ1-2, with 7 bases aligning to TRBD1. This CDR3 has 12 residues. Germline CDR1 is SGHTA and CDR2 is FQGNSA. With V trimmed by 6 bases and J by 8 bases, 6 bases remained unmatched.

This rearrangement joins TRBV6-9 to TRBJ2-1, with 7 bases aligning to TRBD1. Losses at the gene ends were 4 bases for V and 14 bases for J; bases not matched to a gene: 11. This CDR3 is 13 amino acids long. Germline V gene data show CDR1 as MNHGY and CDR2 as SVAAGI. The CDR3 here is CASSFPGTVTKFF. The CDR3 bases are TGTGCCAGCAGTTTCCCGGGGACAGTAACAAAGTTCTTC.

V is TRBV2 and J is TRBJ2-5; D gene unclear. Trimming stripped 10 bases from V and 1 base from J, with 22 bases between. This CDR3 has 16 residues. CDR1 and CDR2 from the germline V gene are SNHLY and FYNNEI. CDR3 loop: CATISLGRALQETQYF. In DNA, the CDR3 is TGTGCCACCATCTCGTTAGGGCGAGCTCTCCAAGAGACCCAGTACTTC.

CDR3 sequence: CASSLQPLGEQYF. As DNA, the CDR3 is TGTGCCAGCAGCTTACAGCCGCTGGGGGAGCAGTACTTC. This chain links TRBV7-3 with TRBJ2-7; no definite D call. Trimming cost V 2 bases and J 7 bases, with 12 bases left between them. CDR3 length equals 13 residues. Per germline, CDR1 SGHTA and CDR2 FQGTGA.

J is TRBJ1-2 and V is TRBV7-2; D gene uncertain. V was trimmed by 2 bases and J by 4 bases, leaving 14 bases between them. Germline assignment: CDR1 SGHTA and CDR2 FQGNSA. The CDR3 consists of 15 residues. The CDR3 DNA reads as TGTGCCAGCAGCTTACCAGGACCGCATCGCTATGGCTACACCTTC. Residues: CASSLPGPHRYGYTF.

The chain joins TRBV21-1 to TRBJ1-5; the tabulated D call, TRBD1, remains unverified against the DNA. TRBV21-1 is classified as a pseudogene. The CDR3 is made up of 15 amino acids. CDR3 in DNA: TGTGCCAGCAGCAATGGTGACAGGGACGGACAGCCCCAGCATTTT. Encoded protein: CASSNGDRDGQPQHF.

With respect to this clone: This CDR3 is also generated by other DNA sequences in the sample. The chain is built from TRBV28 and TRBJ2-7; D is undetermined. V was shortened by 1 base and J by 3 bases, with 7 bases between the two germline ends. The CDR3 has 13 amino acids. Germline V gene lookup returns CDR1 MDHEN and CDR2 SYDVKM. CDR3 amino acids: CASSLSPLYEQYF. The CDR3 bases are TGTGCCAGCAGTTTATCGCCCCTCTACGAGCAGTACTTC.

The CDR3 DNA reads TGTGCCAGCAGTTACCCCAGACAGTATGGCTACACCTTC. It encodes CASSYPRQYGYTF. The chain recombines TRBV6-6 with TRBJ1-2; tentative D call: TRBD1 (5 bases). The V end was cut by 2 bases, the J end by 5 bases, with 9 bases between. This CDR3 is built from 13 residues. CDR1 MNHNY and CDR2 SVGAGI come from the germline V gene (reference sequence).